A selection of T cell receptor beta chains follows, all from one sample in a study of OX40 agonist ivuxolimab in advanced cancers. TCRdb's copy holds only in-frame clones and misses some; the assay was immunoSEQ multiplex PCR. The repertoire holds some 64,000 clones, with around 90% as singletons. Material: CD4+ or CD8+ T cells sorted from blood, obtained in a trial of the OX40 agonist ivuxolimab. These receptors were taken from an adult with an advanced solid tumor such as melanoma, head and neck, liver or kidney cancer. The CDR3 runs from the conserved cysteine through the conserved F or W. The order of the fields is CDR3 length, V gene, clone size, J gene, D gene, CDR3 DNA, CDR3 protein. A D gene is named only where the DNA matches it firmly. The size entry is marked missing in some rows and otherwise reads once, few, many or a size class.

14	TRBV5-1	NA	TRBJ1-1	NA	TGCGCCAGCAGCTTAGCGGCAGTTGGGACTGAAGCTTTCTTT	CASSLAAVGTEAFF
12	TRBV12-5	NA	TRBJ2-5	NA	TGTGCTAGTGAAGGGAATGAAGAGACCCAGTACTTC	CASEGNEETQYF
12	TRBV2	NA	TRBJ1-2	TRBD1	TGTGCCAGCGGTACAGGGGTCTATGGCTACACCTTC	CASGTGVYGYTF
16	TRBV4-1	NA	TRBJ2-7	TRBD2	TGCGCCAGCAGCCAGCCGCAGAGCGGGAGGGCGCTCGAGCAGTACTTC	CASSQPQSGRALEQYF
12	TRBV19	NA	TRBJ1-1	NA	TGTGCCAGCGACCAGGGTGGCACTGAAGCTTTCTTT	CASDQGGTEAFF
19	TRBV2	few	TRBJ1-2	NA	TGTGCCAGCAGTTTTTCGGGTCTCCCCGCCAGGGCCGGGGACTATGGCTACACCTTC	CASSFSGLPARAGDYGYTF
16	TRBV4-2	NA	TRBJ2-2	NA	TGTGCCAGCAGCCAAGATTCGGACAGGAACACCGGGGAGCTGTTTTTT	CASSQDSDRNTGELFF
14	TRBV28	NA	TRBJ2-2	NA	TGTGCCAGCAGTTTAGGTGTGAACACCGGGGAGCTGTTTTTT	CASSLGVNTGELFF
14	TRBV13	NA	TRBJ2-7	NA	TGTGCCAGCCAAGGAGGGGGTTCTAGGTACGAGCAGTACTTC	CASQGGGSRYEQYF
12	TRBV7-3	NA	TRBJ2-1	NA	TGTGCCAGCAGCTTAACATTGGATGAGCAGTTCTTC	CASSLTLDEQFF
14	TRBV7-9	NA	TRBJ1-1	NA	TGTGCCAGCAGCTTCTCGGACAGTGGAACTGAAGCTTTCTTT	CASSFSDSGTEAFF
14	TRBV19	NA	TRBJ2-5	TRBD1	TGTGCCAGTAGTATCGGACAGGGATCGGAGACCCAGTACTTC	CASSIGQGSETQYF
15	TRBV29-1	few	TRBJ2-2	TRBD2	TGCGGCGTCGGGACTAGCGGGAGTGGGACCGGGGAGCTGTTTTTT	CGVGTSGSGTGELFF
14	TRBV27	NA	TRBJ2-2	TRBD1	TGTGCCAGCACCTCGGGACAGTACACCGGGGAGCTGTTTTTT	CASTSGQYTGELFF
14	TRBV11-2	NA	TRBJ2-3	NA	TGTGCCAGCAGCCAGCAGCGGGGCACAGATACGCAGTATTTT	CASSQQRGTDTQYF
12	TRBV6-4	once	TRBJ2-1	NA	TGTGCCAGCAGTAACCAGTACAATGAGCAGTTCTTC	CASSNQYNEQFF
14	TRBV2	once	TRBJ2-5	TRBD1	TGTGCCAGCAGCGCGCCGGGACAGGAAGAGACCCAGTACTTC	CASSAPGQEETQYF
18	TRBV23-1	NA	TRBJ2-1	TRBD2	TGCGCCAGCAGTCAGGTAGCGGGGACCCCTAGGACCTACAATGAGCAGTTCTTC	CASSQVAGTPRTYNEQFF
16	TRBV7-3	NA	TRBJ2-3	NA	TGTGCCAGCAGTCGGACCCTAGCGACTAGCACAGATACGCAGTATTTT	CASSRTLATSTDTQYF
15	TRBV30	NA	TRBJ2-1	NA	TGTGCCTGGAGTGTACCACATGGGTCCGTCCATGAGCAGTTCTTC	CAWSVPHGSVHEQFF
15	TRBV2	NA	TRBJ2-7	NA	TGTGCCAGCAGTGAGAGTCCCACAATCAAATACGAGCAGTACTTC	CASSESPTIKYEQYF
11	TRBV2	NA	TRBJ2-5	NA	TGTGCCAGCAGTGCCAAAGAGACCCAGTACTTC	CASSAKETQYF
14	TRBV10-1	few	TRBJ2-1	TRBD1	TGCGCCAGCAGAGGGGACAGGGGGACGCTGGAGCAGTTCTTC	CASRGDRGTLEQFF
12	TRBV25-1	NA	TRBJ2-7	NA	TGTGCCAGCAGAGGGACGGTGGACGAGCAGTACTTC	CASRGTVDEQYF
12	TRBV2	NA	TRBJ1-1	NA	TGTGCCAGCAGTGAACGGGCAGTTGAAGCTTTCTTT	CASSERAVEAFF
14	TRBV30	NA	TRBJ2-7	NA	TGTGCCTGGAGTCGAGGGAGCAACCTACACGAGCAGTACTTC	CAWSRGSNLHEQYF
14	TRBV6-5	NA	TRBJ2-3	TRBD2	TGTGCCAGCAGACCACTAGCGGACACAGATACGCAGTATTTT	CASRPLADTDTQYF
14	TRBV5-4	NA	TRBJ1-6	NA	TGTGCCAGCAGCTTGCAAGGGATAAATTCACCCCTCCACTTT	CASSLQGINSPLHF
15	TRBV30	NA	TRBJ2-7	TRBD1	TGTGCCTGCCAACCTTACTCGACAGGGGGAAACGAGCAGTACTTC	CACQPYSTGGNEQYF
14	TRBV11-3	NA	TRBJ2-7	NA	TGTGCCAGCAGCTTAAGGGGTGACTCCTACGAGCAGTACTTC	CASSLRGDSYEQYF
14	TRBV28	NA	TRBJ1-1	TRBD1	TGTGCCAGCAGCCACGGGACAGGGAACCGCGAAGCTTTCTTT	CASSHGTGNREAFF
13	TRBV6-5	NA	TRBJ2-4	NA	TGTGCCAGCAGTTACTCCGACAGAAACATTCAGTACTTC	CASSYSDRNIQYF
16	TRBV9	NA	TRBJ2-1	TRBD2	TGTGCCAGCAGCCTACAGACTAGCGGGAGGGCGGGTGAGCAGTTCTTC	CASSLQTSGRAGEQFF
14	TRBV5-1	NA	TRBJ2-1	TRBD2	TGCGCCAGCGGGCTAGCGGGAGTAGGCAATGAGCAGTTCTTC	CASGLAGVGNEQFF
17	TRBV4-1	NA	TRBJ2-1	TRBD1	TGCGCCAGCAGCCAAGACATCAAGACAGGGAATGTCAATGAGCAGTTCTTC	CASSQDIKTGNVNEQFF
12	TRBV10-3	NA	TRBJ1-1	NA	TGTGCCATCAGTGAGGGGGACACTGAAGCTTTCTTT	CAISEGDTEAFF
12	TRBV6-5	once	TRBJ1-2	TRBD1	TGTGCCAGCACCCGACAGGGGGATGGCTACACCTTC	CASTRQGDGYTF
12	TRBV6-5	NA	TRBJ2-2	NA	TGTGCCAGCAGGAGCTTCACCGGGGAGCTGTTTTTT	CASRSFTGELFF
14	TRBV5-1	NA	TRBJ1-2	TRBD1	TGCGCCAGCAGCTTGGGGGGACAGCAAGATGGCTACACCTTC	CASSLGGQQDGYTF
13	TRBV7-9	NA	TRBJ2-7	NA	TGTGCCAGCAGCTTAGGGACAAACTACGAGCAGTACTTC	CASSLGTNYEQYF
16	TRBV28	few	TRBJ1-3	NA	TGTGCCAGCAGTGAGAGCGGACGGTACTCTGGAAACACCATATATTTT	CASSESGRYSGNTIYF
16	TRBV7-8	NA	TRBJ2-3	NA	TGTGCCAGCAGCTTACAGCCGAGGGCTAGCACAGATACGCAGTATTTT	CASSLQPRASTDTQYF
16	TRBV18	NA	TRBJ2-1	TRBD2	TGTGCCAGCTCACCTATAGCGGGTAGCTCCTACAATGAGCAGTTCTTC	CASSPIAGSSYNEQFF
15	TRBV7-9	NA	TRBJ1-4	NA	TGTGCCAGCAGCTTAGCGGGGCAGAGGAGTGAAAAACTGTTTTTT	CASSLAGQRSEKLFF
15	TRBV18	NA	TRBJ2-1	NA	TGTGCCAGCTCACCAGTCCAGAGCTCCTACAATGAGCAGTTCTTC	CASSPVQSSYNEQFF
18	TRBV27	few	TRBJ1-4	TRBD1	TGTGCCAGCAGGGCGGACAGGGGAGGTTTACCGGGGAATGAAAAACTGTTTTTT	CASRADRGGLPGNEKLFF
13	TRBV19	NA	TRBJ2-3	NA	TGTGCCAGTAGTCGTTCTTTGGCAGATACGCAGTATTTT	CASSRSLADTQYF
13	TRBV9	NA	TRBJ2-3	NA	TGTGCCAGCAGCCAATACAGCACAGATACGCAGTATTTT	CASSQYSTDTQYF
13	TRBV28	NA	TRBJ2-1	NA	TGTGCCAGCAGTTTAGCAGAGAACAATGAGCAGTTCTTC	CASSLAENNEQFF
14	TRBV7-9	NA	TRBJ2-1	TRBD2	TGTGCCAGCAGCTTGGAGCGGGAATACAATGAGCAGTTCTTC	CASSLEREYNEQFF
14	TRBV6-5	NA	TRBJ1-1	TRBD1	TGTGCCAGCAGCTCGGGACAGATGAACACTGAAGCTTTCTTT	CASSSGQMNTEAFF
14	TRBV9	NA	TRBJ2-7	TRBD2	TGTGCCAGCAGTCACGGGACGGGGGGGAACGAGCAGTACTTC	CASSHGTGGNEQYF